These 11 T cell receptor beta chains share one sample of origin, sequenced in a study of blood T cell repertoires in COVID-19. Sequencing used immunoSEQ multiplex PCR; TCRdb keeps in-frame clones, though not all of them. The table shows about 180,000 clones, with about 88% occurring only once. Sequencing was carried out using PBMCs or T cells enriched from blood (not recorded which). Receptors originate from a human donor with acute COVID-19. The donor label of this sample is uncertain.

The V call is TRBV10-3, the J call TRBJ1-5, with 7 bases aligning to TRBD1. V was pared by 6 bases and J by 9 bases, with 8 bases of the junction left unmatched. From germline, CDR1 is ENHRY and CDR2 SYGVKD. This CDR3 contains 13 residues. In nucleotides, the CDR3 is TGTGCCATCAGCGCGGACAGGACCGGGCCCCAGCATTTT. Encoded protein: CAISADRTGPQHF.

The chain joins TRBV9 to TRBJ1-4; D gene unclear. This CDR3 is 13 amino acids long. Trimming stripped 2 bases from V and 10 bases from J, with 12 bases between. The germline V gene encodes CDR1 SGDLS and CDR2 YYNGEE. The CDR3, as DNA: TGTGCCAGCAGCGTGCAGGCCAGCTCAAAACTGTTTTTT. This encodes CASSVQASSKLFF.

J is TRBJ1-2 and V is TRBV3-1 (or the pseudogene TRBV3-2); TRBD1 aligns across 8 bases. In germline, CDR1 is LGHDT, CDR2 YNNKEL (reference sequence). V shed 0 bases, J shed 2 bases, and the junction held 2 bases outside the gene matches. This CDR3 is 15 amino acids long. The DNA for the CDR3 is TGTGCCAGCAGCCAAGAGTGGACAGGGAACTATGGCTACACCTTC. Translating it yields CASSQEWTGNYGYTF.

The genes are TRBV14 and TRBJ2-7, with TRBD1 matching over 11 bases. The V and J ends lost 3 bases and 3 bases, in that order; junction bases with no gene match: 4. The CDR3 runs 15 residues. The germline CDR1 and CDR2 sequences are SGHDN and FVKESK. CDR3 sequence (DNA): TGTGCCAGCAGCCAGAGGGACAGGGGGGTCTACGAGCAGTACTTC. Protein sequence: CASSQRDRGVYEQYF.

The chain joins TRBV19 to TRBJ1-2, with D perhaps TRBD1 (6 bases). CDR3 length: 16 residues. The V end was cut by 3 bases, the J end by 6 bases, with 20 bases between. Per the germline V gene, CDR1 is LNHDA and CDR2 is SQIVND (reference sequence). The CDR3 loop is CASSIRHREGRNGYTF. The DNA of the CDR3 is TGTGCCAGTAGTATCCGCCACAGGGAAGGAAGAAATGGCTACACCTTC.

The chain joins TRBV10-2 to TRBJ1-1, with D possibly matching TRBD1 (6 bases). Trimming cost V 0 bases and J 1 base, with 9 bases left between them. This CDR3 contains 15 residues. Germline V gives CDR1 WSHSY, CDR2 SAAADI. CDR3 bases: TGCGCCAGCAGTGAGTCAAGACAGGAGAACACTGAAGCTTTCTTT. It specifies CASSESRQENTEAFF.

The V gene is TRBV11-3, the J gene TRBJ2-5, with TRBD2 identical over 9 bases. The CDR3 is 15 amino acids. The junction had 2 bases not matched to a gene; V was cut back by 2 bases and J by 1 base. The V gene's germline CDR1 is SGHNT and CDR2 YENEEA. The DNA of the CDR3 is TGTGCCAGCAGCTTAAGCGGGGGGTCCCAAGAGACCCAGTACTTC. Amino acids: CASSLSGGSQETQYF.

The chain combines TRBV2 with TRBJ2-7, with a weak D call TRBD2 (6 bases). This CDR3 is built from 15 residues. Germline CDR1 is SNHLY and CDR2 is FYNNEI. V lost 1 base and J 6 bases, leaving 16 bases between the germline ends. In DNA form, the CDR3 reads TGTGCCAGCAGTGAAGGGCAGGGAGGTCTGGGCGAGCAGTACTTC. Translating it yields CASSEGQGGLGEQYF.

The chain uses TRBV19 and TRBJ1-1; D is uncertain. V lost 3 bases to trimming and J lost 4 bases, with 18 bases between them. The CDR3 loop spans 16 amino acids. Germline CDR1 reads LNHDA; CDR2 reads SQIVND (reference sequence). This CDR3 is CASSISRLRLGTEAFF. DNA of the CDR3: TGTGCCAGTAGTATCTCGCGGCTTCGGTTAGGCACTGAAGCTTTCTTT.

With regard to this clone: The junction does not match germline at one end; this may be a read error. The J gene is TRBJ1-6, the V gene TRBV7-9, with 8 bases matching TRBD1. The germline V gene has CDR1 SEHNR and CDR2 FQNEAQ (reference sequence). CDR3 length equals 10 residues. This chain's CDR3 is CASSPGTGDF. The CDR3 DNA sequence: TGTGCCAGCAGCCCCGGGACAGGAGACTTT.

The gene calls are TRBV27 and TRBJ1-6, with unresolved D. From germline, CDR1 is MNHEY and CDR2 SMNVEV (reference sequence). Trimming stripped 3 bases from V and 9 bases from J, with 12 bases between. The length of the CDR3 is 14 residues. This CDR3 is CASSFWPLISPLHF. In DNA, the CDR3 is TGTGCCAGCAGTTTCTGGCCGCTGATTTCACCCCTCCACTTT.